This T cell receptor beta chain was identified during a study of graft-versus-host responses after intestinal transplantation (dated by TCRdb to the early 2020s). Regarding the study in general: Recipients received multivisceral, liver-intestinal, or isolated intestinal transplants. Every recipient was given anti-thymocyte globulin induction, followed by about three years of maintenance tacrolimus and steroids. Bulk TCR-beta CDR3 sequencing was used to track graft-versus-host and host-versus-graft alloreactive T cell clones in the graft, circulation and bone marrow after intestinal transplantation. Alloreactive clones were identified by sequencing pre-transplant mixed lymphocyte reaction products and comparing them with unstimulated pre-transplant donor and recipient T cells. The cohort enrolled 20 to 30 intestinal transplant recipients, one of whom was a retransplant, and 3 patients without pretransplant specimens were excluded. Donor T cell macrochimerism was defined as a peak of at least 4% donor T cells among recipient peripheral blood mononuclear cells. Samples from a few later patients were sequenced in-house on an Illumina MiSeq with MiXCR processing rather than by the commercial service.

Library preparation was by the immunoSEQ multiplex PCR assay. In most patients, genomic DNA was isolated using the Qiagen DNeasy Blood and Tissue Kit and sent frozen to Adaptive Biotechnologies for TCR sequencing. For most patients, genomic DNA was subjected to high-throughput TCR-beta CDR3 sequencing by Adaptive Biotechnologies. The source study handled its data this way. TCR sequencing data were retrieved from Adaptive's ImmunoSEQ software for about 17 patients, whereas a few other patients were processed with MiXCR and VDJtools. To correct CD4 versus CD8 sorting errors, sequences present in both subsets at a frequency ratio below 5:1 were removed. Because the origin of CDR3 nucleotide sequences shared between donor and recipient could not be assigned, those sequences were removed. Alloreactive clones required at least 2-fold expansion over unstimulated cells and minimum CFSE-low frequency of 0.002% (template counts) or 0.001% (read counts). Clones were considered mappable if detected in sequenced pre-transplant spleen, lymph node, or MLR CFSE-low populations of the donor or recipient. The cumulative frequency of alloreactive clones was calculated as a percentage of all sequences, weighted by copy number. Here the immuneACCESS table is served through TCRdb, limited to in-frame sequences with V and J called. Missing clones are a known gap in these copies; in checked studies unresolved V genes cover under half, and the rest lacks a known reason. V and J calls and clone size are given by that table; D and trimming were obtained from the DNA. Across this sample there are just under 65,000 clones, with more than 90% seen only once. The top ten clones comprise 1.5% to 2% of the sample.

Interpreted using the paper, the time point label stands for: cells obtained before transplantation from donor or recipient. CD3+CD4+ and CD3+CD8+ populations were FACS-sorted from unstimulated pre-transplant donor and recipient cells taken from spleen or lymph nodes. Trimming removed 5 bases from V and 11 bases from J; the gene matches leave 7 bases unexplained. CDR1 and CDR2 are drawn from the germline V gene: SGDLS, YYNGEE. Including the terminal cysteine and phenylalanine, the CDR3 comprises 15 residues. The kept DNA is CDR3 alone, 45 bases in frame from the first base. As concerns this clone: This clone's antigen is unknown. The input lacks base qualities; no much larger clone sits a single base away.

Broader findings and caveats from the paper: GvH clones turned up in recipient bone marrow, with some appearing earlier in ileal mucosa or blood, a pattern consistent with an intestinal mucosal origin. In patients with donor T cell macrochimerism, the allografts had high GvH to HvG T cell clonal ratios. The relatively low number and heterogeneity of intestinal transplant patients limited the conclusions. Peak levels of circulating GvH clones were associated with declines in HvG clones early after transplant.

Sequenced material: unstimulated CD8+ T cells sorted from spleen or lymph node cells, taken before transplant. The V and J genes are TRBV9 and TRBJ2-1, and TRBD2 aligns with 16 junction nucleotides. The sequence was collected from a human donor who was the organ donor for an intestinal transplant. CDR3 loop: CASSGTSGRATKQFF. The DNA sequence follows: TGTGCCAGCAGTGGGACTAGCGGGAGGGCCACAAAGCAGTTCTTC. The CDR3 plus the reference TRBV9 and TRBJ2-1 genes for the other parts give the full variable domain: DSGVTQTPKHLITATGQRVTLRCSPRSGDLSVYWYQQSLDQGLQFLIQYYNGEERAKGNILERFSAQQFPDLHSELNLSSLELGDSALYFCASSGTSGRATKQFFGPGTRLTVL.